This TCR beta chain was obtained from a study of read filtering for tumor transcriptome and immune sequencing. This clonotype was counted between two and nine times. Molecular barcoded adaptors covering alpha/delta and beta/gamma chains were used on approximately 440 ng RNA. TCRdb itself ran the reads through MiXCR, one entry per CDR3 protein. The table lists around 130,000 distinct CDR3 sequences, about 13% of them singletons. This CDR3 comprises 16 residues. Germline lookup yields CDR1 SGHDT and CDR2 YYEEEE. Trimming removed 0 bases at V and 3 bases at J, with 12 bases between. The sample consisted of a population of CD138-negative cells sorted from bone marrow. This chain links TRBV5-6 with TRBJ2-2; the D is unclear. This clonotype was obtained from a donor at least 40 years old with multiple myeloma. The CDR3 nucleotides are TGTGCCAGCAGCTTGGATAGGACGCAGTACACCGGGGAGCTGTTTTTT. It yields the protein CASSLDRTQYTGELFF.